Presented here are 14 T cell receptor beta chains from one specimen sequenced in a study of cytomegalovirus exposure and HLA in healthy donors. Primers included in the PCR were 60 Vbeta and 13 Jbeta primers. Here immunoSEQ multiplex PCR was the method, and the copy in TCRdb shows in-frame clones only, minus some. The sample lists roughly 170,000 clones; 70% to 85% were seen once. Sequenced sample: PBMCs. These receptors came from a woman in her 30s in good health and CMV-seronegative.

This clone was detected ten times or more. V is TRBV6-1 and J is TRBJ1-6, with TRBD1 matching over 7 bases. V shed 0 bases and J 6 bases; nucleotides not matched to a gene: 2. From germline, CDR1 is MNHNS and CDR2 SASEGT. The CDR3 has 15 amino acids. The CDR3 sequence is CASSEASGGNSPLHF. The CDR3 nucleotides read TGTGCCAGCAGTGAAGCATCAGGGGGTAATTCACCCCTCCACTTT.

The J gene is TRBJ2-7, the V gene TRBV19, with 12 bases aligning to TRBD2. The germline CDR1 and CDR2 sequences are LNHDA and SQIVND (reference sequence). The ends lost 5 bases at V and 4 bases at J; junction bases unmatched: 6. CDR3 length: 15 residues. The DNA for the CDR3 is TGTGCCAGTAGTGACCGGACTAGCGGGATATACGAGCAGTACTTC. It encodes CASSDRTSGIYEQYF.

Note on this clone: Other DNA sequences within the sample encode an identical CDR3. This chain uses TRBV28 with TRBJ1-4; perhaps TRBD1 as D (5 bases). The CDR3 sequence is 12 residues long. The germline V gene encodes CDR1 MDHEN and CDR2 SYDVKM. V gave up 6 bases and J gave up 8 bases, with 10 bases separating them. CDR3 nucleotide sequence: TGTGCCAGCAGCCAGGGTTACGAAAAACTGTTTTTT. This codes for CASSQGYEKLFF.

As DNA, the CDR3 is TGTGCCAGCTCACCAAAGGGACAGGGGGCTTACGAGCAGTACTTC. Translated, it gives CASSPKGQGAYEQYF. The genes are TRBV18 and TRBJ2-7, with 12 bases matching TRBD1. V was pared by 2 bases and J by 4 bases, with 3 bases of the junction left unmatched. CDR1 and CDR2 from the germline V gene are KGHSH and LQKENI. There are 15 residues in the CDR3.

The V and J genes are TRBV5-1 and TRBJ1-1; 8 bases fit TRBD1. The CDR3 is 14 residues long. Trimming cost V 0 bases and J 5 bases; bases outside gene matches: 3. CDR1 SGHRS and CDR2 YFSETQ come from the germline V gene. The CDR3 spells CASSLVGQGTEAFF. CDR3 nucleotides: TGCGCCAGCAGCTTGGTAGGACAGGGTACTGAAGCTTTCTTT.

The rearrangement uses TRBV4-1 and TRBJ2-3, with TRBD2 identical over 14 bases. The CDR3 runs to 19 residues. The germline CDR1 and CDR2 sequences are MGHRA and YSYEKL. Trimming cost V 3 bases and J 6 bases; bases outside gene matches: 14. The CDR3 DNA follows: TGCGCCAGCAGCCACCCCGAGGGACTAGCGGGGGTTAGGTTGGATACGCAGTATTTT. This translates into CASSHPEGLAGVRLDTQYF.

There are a few counts of this clone. The chain links TRBV7-9 to TRBJ1-4; D gene ambiguous. The CDR3 has 15 residues. Trimming pared 2 bases from V and 0 bases from J, leaving 7 bases between. The germline V gene encodes CDR1 SEHNR and CDR2 FQNEAQ (reference sequence). DNA of the CDR3: TGTGCCAGCAGCTTATCAGTTGCAACTAATGAAAAACTGTTTTTT. As protein: CASSLSVATNEKLFF. The whole variable domain, filled in from reference TRBV7-9 and TRBJ1-4, reads DTGVSQNPRHKITKRGQNVTFRCDPISEHNRLYWYRQTLGQGPEFLTYFQNEAQLEKSRLLSDRFSAERPKGSFSTLEIQRTEQGDSAMYLCASSLSVATNEKLFFGSGTQLSVL.

V gene TRBV2 combines with J gene TRBJ2-3; TRBD2 agrees at 7 bases. In germline, CDR1 is SNHLY, CDR2 FYNNEI. The CDR3 is 14 residues long. The ends lost 2 bases at V and 3 bases at J; junction bases unmatched: 2. The CDR3 spells CASSESSGTDTQYF. Here the CDR3 DNA reads TGTGCCAGCAGTGAATCTAGCGGAACAGATACGCAGTATTTT.

The chain's CDR3 is CSAQTGRNTEAFF. CDR3 in DNA: TGCAGCGCCCAGACAGGACGGAACACTGAAGCTTTCTTT. V usage is TRBV29-1 and J usage is TRBJ1-1, with a weak D call TRBD1 (6 bases). CDR1 and CDR2 from the germline V gene are SQVTM and ANQGSEA. This CDR3 is 13 amino acids long. The V end was cut by 7 bases, the J end by 1 base, with 13 bases between.

V is TRBV29-1 and J is TRBJ2-7, with D possibly TRBD2 on 6 matching bases. Germline V lookup: CDR1 SQVTM, CDR2 ANQGSEA. The CDR3 runs to 12 residues. V lost 7 bases to trimming and J lost 1 base, with 11 bases between them. The CDR3: CSAGTESYEQYF. In nucleotides, the CDR3 is TGCAGCGCCGGGACTGAATCCTACGAGCAGTACTTC.

This clone was recorded only once. J is TRBJ1-2 and V is TRBV10-3; tentatively, D is TRBD1 (6 bases). CDR3 length equals 13 residues. Trimming left V 6 bases short and J 4 bases short, with 12 bases between. Germline CDR1 ENHRY, CDR2 SYGVKD. The CDR3 nucleotides are TGTGCCATCAGCGGACAGCGATCCTATGGCTACACCTTC. It specifies CAISGQRSYGYTF.

The chain links TRBV5-1 to TRBJ2-5; tentatively, D is TRBD2 (5 bases). CDR1 is SGHRS, CDR2 YFSETQ, per germline. V was trimmed by 4 bases and J by 5 bases, leaving 15 bases between them. The CDR3 loop spans 14 amino acids. Here the CDR3 reads CASSARGALETQYF. CDR3 DNA: TGCGCCAGCAGCGCTCGGGGAGCCTTGGAGACCCAGTACTTC.

The V and J genes are TRBV9 and TRBJ2-5, with 12 bases matching TRBD2. With 1 base clipped from V and 1 base from J, the junction kept 2 bases outside the gene matches. Germline V gene sequence: CDR1 SGDLS, CDR2 YYNGEE. The CDR3 is 16 residues long. CDR3 in DNA: TGTGCCAGCAGCGTACTGGGACTAGCGGGCCAAGAGACCCAGTACTTC. Residues: CASSVLGLAGQETQYF.

The chain uses TRBV7-9 and TRBJ2-5; 8 nucleotides align to TRBD2. V dropped 7 bases and J dropped 5; count of bases not matched to a gene: 6. Germline V lookup: CDR1 SEHNR, CDR2 FQNEAQ (reference sequence). The CDR3 consists of 13 residues. CDR3 in DNA: TGTGCCAGCACTTCGGGAGGGTGGGAGACCCAGTACTTC. It encodes CASTSGGWETQYF.